Listed here is a single T cell receptor (beta chain). Its specificity is unknown. This sample was included in a study of cytomegalovirus exposure and HLA in healthy donors. Broader study findings: Later work associated around 18,000 TCR beta sequences with HLA alleles at 0.05 false discovery rate. Of the V segments, some could not be distinguished, including TRBV6-2 and TRBV6-3, and were excluded. A later analysis linked a missense DCLRE1C variant to TCR beta V- and J-gene trimming.

The PCR ran on 60 Vbeta and 13 Jbeta primers. Assay: immunoSEQ multiplex PCR; the TCRdb copy retains only in-frame clones and omits some. The sample totals 60,000 to 85,000 clones. Among the donors, all were healthy bone marrow donors. The V end was cut by 1 base, the J end by 4 bases, with 14 bases between. Germline CDR1 SEHNR, CDR2 FQNEAQ (reference sequence). The CDR3 is made up of 16 amino acids. The sample taken for sequencing was PBMCs. This sequence joins TRBV7-9 and TRBJ2-1, with a tentative D call TRBD1 (5 bases). The TCR originated in a middle-aged man in good health and CMV-seropositive. CDR3 sequence (DNA): TGTGCCAGCAGCTTAGGGGGCAGGTTTCCATACAATGAGCAGTTCTTC. This gives the protein CASSLGGRFPYNEQFF. Based on the CDR3 plus reference TRBV7-9 and TRBJ2-1, the full variable domain is DTGVSQNPRHKITKRGQNVTFRCDPISEHNRLYWYRQTLGQGPEFLTYFQNEAQLEKSRLLSDRFSAERPKGSFSTLEIQRTEQGDSAMYLCASSLGGRFPYNEQFFGPGTRLTVL.